This is a list of T cell receptor beta chains from one sample in a study of T cell responses to AZD1222 COVID-19 vaccine. Profiling relied on immunoSEQ multiplex PCR, and the TCRdb table lists in-frame clones only, not all of them. This table has more than 85,000 clones, roughly 92% appearing once. The source material was peripheral blood, sampled 28 days after the second AZD1222 dose. Receptors originate from an adult who received the AZD1222 COVID-19 vaccine. Each CDR3 is given with its conserved first and last residue. D genes are given only for firm matches. Only part of the rows carry a size: once, few, many, or a class if the clone is expanded.

-	-	15	TRBJ2-1	TRBV2	CASSELSLTYNEQFF	TGTGCCAGCAGTGAGCTCTCACTTACCTACAATGAGCAGTTCTTC
-	-	17	TRBJ2-1	TRBV7-9	CASSKGFGGLSYNEQFF	TGTGCCAGCAGCAAGGGGTTCGGGGGGCTCTCCTACAATGAGCAGTTCTTC
-	-	13	TRBJ1-1	TRBV28	CASSFNRATEAFF	TGTGCCAGCAGTTTCAACAGGGCGACTGAAGCTTTCTTT
-	-	17	TRBJ1-3	TRBV7-2	CASSPYGATSSGNTIYF	TGTGCCAGCAGCCCTTATGGAGCTACATCCTCTGGAAACACCATATATTTT
-	-	14	TRBJ2-1	TRBV9	CASSWGSGRNEQFF	TGTGCCAGCAGCTGGGGATCGGGGAGGAATGAGCAGTTCTTC
-	TRBD2	16	TRBJ2-2	TRBV19	CASSKLAGGSTGELFF	TGTGCCAGTAGTAAACTAGCGGGGGGCTCGACCGGGGAGCTGTTTTTT
few	TRBD1	17	TRBJ2-2	TRBV29-1	CSVEDHRTGGSGGELFF	TGCAGCGTTGAAGATCACAGGACAGGGGGCTCGGGCGGGGAGCTGTTTTTT
-	TRBD1	20	TRBJ2-7	TRBV3-1/TRBV3-2	CASSQDPPQGAVTQPYEQYF	TGTGCCAGCAGCCAAGATCCCCCGCAGGGGGCAGTTACCCAACCCTACGAGCAGTACTTC
once	-	14	TRBJ2-7	TRBV3-1/TRBV3-2	CASSQDVRLYEQYF	TGTGCCAGCAGCCAAGATGTCAGGCTATACGAGCAGTACTTC
-	TRBD1	13	TRBJ1-1	TRBV5-6	CASSPNRGRQAFF	TGTGCCAGCAGCCCAAACAGGGGGAGGCAAGCTTTCTTT